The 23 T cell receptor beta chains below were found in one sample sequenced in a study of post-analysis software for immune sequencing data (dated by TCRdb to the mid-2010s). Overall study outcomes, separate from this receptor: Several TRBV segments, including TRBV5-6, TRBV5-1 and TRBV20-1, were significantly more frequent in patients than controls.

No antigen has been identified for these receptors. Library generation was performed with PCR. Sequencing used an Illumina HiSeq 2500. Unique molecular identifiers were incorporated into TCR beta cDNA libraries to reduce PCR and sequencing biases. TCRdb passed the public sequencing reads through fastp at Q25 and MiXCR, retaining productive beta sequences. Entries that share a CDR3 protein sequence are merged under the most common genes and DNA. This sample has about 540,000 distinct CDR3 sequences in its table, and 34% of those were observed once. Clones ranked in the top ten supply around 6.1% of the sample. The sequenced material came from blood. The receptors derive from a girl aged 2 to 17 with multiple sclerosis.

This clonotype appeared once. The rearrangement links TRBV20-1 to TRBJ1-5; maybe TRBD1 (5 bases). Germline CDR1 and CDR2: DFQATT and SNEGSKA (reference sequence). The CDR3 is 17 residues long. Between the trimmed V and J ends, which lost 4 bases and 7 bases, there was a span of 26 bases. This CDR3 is CSAIRIGHGDPRQPQHF. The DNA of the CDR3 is TGCAGTGCTATAAGGATAGGGCACGGGGACCCCAGGCAGCCCCAGCATTTT.

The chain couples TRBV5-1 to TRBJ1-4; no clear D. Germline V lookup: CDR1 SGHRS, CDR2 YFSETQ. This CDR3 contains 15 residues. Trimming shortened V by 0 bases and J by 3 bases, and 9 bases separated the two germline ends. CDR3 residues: CASSLGGPPNEKLFF. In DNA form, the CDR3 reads TGCGCCAGCAGCTTGGGGGGTCCGCCTAATGAAAAACTGTTTTTT.

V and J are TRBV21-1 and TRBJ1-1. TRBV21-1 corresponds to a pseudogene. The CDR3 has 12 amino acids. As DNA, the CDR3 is TGTGCCAGCACCACTACCCACACTGAAGCTTTCTTT. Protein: CASTTTHTEAFF.

CDR3 loop: CASSQLGLVDEQYF. The CDR3 bases are TGCGCCAGCAGCCAGCTTGGGCTAGTGGACGAGCAGTACTTC. J is TRBJ2-7 and V is TRBV4-1; D not resolved. The CDR3 covers 14 residues. V lost 3 bases to trimming and J lost 5 bases, with 14 bases between them. CDR1 is MGHRA and CDR2 is YSYEKL in the germline V gene.

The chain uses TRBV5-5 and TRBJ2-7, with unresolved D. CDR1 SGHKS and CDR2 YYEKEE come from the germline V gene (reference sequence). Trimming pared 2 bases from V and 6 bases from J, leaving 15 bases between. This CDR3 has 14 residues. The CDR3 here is CASSFKGPGREQYF. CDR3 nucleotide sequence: TGTGCCAGCAGCTTTAAAGGACCGGGTCGCGAGCAGTACTTC.

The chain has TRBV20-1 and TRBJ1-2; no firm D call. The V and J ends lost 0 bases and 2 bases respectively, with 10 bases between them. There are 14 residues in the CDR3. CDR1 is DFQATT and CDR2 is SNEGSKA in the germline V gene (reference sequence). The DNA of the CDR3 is TGCAGTGCTAGAGACCCAAGCAGGAACTATGGCTACACCTTC. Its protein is CSARDPSRNYGYTF.

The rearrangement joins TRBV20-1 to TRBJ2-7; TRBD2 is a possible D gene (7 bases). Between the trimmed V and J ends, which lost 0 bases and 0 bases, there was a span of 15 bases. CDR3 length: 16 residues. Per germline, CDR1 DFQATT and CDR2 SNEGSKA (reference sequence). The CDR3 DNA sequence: TGCAGTGCTAGAGATTATAGGGGGGGTAGCTCCTACGAGCAGTACTTC. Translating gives CSARDYRGGSSYEQYF.

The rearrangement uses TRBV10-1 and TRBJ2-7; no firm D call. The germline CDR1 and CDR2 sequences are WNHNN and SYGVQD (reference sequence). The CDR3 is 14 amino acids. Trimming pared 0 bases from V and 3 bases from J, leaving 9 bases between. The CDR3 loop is CASSESPANYEQYF. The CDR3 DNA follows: TGCGCCAGCAGTGAGTCCCCCGCGAACTACGAGCAGTACTTC.

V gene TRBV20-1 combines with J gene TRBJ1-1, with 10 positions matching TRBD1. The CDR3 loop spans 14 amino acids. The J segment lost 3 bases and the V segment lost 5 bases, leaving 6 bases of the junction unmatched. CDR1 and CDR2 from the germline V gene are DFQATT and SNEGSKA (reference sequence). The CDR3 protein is CSAPTGQGDTEAFF. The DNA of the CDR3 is TGCAGTGCTCCAACCGGACAGGGGGACACTGAAGCTTTCTTT.

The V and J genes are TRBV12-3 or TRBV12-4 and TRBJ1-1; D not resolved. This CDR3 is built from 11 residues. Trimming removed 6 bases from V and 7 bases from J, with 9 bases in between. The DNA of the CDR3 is TGTGCCAGCAGCCGGGCCAGTGAAGCTTTCTTT. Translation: CASSRASEAFF.

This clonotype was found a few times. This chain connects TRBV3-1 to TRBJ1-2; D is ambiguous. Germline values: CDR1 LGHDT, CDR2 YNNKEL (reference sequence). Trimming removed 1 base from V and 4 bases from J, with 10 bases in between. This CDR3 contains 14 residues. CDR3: CASSQGEASYGYTF. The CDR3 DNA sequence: TGTGCCAGCAGCCAAGGCGAGGCCAGCTATGGCTACACCTTC.

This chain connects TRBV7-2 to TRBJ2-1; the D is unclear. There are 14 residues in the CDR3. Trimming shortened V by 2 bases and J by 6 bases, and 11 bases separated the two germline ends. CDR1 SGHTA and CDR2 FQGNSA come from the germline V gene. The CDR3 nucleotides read TGTGCCAGCAGCTTAATTCCCCTCGGCAATGAGCAGTTCTTC. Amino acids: CASSLIPLGNEQFF.

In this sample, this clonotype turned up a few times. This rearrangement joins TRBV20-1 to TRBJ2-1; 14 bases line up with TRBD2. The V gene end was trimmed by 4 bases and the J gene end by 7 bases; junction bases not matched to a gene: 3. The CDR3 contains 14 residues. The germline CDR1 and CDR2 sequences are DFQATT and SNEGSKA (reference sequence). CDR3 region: CSATGLAGVNEQFF. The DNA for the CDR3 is TGCAGTGCTACGGGACTAGCGGGGGTGAATGAGCAGTTCTTC.

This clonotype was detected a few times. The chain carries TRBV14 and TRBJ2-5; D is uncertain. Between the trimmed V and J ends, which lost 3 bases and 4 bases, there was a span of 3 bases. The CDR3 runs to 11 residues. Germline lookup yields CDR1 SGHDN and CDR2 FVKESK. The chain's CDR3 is CASSHAETQYF. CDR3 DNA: TGTGCCAGCAGCCACGCAGAGACCCAGTACTTC.

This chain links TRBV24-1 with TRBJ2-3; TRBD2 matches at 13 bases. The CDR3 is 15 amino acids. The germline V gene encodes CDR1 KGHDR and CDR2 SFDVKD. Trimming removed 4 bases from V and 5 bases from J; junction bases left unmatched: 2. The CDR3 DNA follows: TGTGCCACCAGTGAATGGACTAGCGGGGGAGATACGCAGTATTTT. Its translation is CATSEWTSGGDTQYF.

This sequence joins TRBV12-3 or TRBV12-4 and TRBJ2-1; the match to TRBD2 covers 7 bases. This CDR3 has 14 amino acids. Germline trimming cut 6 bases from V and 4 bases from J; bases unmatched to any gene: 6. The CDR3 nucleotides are TGTGCCAGCAGGTTGGGGGGGGGATACAATGAGCAGTTCTTC. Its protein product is CASRLGGGYNEQFF.

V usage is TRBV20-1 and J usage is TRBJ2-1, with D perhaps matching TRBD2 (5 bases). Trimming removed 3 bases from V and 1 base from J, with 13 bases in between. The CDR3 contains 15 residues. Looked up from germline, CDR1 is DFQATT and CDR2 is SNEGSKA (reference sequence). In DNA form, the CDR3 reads TGCAGTGCTAGTTTTGACGGGGAGTCCTACAATGAGCAGTTCTTC. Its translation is CSASFDGESYNEQFF.

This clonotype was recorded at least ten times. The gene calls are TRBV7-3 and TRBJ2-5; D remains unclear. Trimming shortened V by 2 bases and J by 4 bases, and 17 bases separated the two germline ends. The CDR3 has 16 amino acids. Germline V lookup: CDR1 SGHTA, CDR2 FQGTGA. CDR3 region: CASSLGLFPTGETQYF. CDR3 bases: TGTGCCAGCAGCTTAGGGTTGTTTCCTACGGGAGAGACCCAGTACTTC.

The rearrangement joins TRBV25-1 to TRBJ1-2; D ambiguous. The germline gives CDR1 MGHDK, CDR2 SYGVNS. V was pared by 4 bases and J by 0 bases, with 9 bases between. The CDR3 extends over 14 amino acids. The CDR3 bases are TGTGCCAGCAGTGGGGCCCAAGCTAACTATGGCTACACCTTC. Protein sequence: CASSGAQANYGYTF.

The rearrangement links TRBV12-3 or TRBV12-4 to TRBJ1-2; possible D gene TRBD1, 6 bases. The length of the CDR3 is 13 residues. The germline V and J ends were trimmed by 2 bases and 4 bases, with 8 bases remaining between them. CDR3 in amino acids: CASSLTGFYGYTF. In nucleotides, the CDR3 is TGTGCCAGCAGTTTAACAGGGTTCTATGGCTACACCTTC.

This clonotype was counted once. The CDR3 spells CATSRASGTGGSEAFF. The CDR3 DNA reads as TGTGCCACCAGCAGAGCGTCCGGGACAGGGGGATCTGAAGCTTTCTTT. V gene TRBV15 combines with J gene TRBJ1-1, with 11 bases identical to TRBD1. Germline V CDR1 and CDR2: LNHNV, YYDKDF (reference sequence). The CDR3 is 16 amino acids. V shed 1 base, J shed 6 bases, and the junction held 7 bases outside the gene matches.

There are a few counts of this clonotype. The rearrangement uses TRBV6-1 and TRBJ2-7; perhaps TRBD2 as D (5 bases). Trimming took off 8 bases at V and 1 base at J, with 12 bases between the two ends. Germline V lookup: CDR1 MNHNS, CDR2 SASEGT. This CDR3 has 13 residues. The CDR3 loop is CASLAGLSYEQYF. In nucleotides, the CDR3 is TGTGCCAGCCTTGCGGGCCTATCCTACGAGCAGTACTTC.

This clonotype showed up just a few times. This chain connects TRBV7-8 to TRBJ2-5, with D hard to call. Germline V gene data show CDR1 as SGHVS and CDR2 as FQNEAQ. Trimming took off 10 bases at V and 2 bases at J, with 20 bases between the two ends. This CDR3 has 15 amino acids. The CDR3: CATKPLGRRQETQYF. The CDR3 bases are TGTGCCACTAAACCCCTAGGACGGCGTCAAGAGACCCAGTACTTC.